This T cell receptor (beta chain) was recorded in a study of shared clonotypes between healthy human individuals. Findings and caveats of the study: Researchers sampled only blood; tissue repertoires likely differ.

Replicate PCRs for unsorted PBMC used 250 to 300 ng DNA (around 30,000 T cell genomes). Original handling: ImmunoSEQ output held junction-only sequences without quality scores, so filtering differed. The method was immunoSEQ multiplex PCR; TCRdb's version includes in-frame clones alone and lacks a portion of them. The DNA gave D and trimming, while V, J and clone size come from that table. The data hold over 400,000 clones, with around 73% observed a single time. A note on this clone: Its antigen is unknown.

Sequencing was performed on PBMCs. The sequence came from a woman aged 40 to 50 in good health. Some clones in this sample may be carry-over from other donors' samples.

For the CDR3, the DNA is TGCAGTGCTAGGGAGTTCCAAGGCTACACCTTC. Translated: CSAREFQGYTF. The chain joins TRBV20-1 to TRBJ1-2, with D uncertain. The germline V gene has CDR1 DFQATT and CDR2 SNEGSKA (reference sequence). The CDR3 totals 11 residues. Between the trimmed V and J ends, which lost 3 bases and 8 bases, there was a span of 10 bases.